This TCR beta chain is drawn from a study of T cells in Graves' hyperthyroidism and ophthalmopathy. The CDR3 consists of 14 residues. Germline CDR1 and CDR2: SNHLY and FYNNEI. Trimming took 6 bases from V and 0 from J, leaving 12 bases between them. RNA transcripts served as the template for amplifying TCR beta CDR3 regions. Researchers ran a first-round RT-PCR on the TCR CDR3 using the HTBI primer set. MiXCR was run by TCRdb on the multiplex PCR reads, yielding one entry per CDR3 protein. The sample lists roughly 800,000 distinct CDR3 sequences; roughly 37% were seen once. The sequence was obtained from a man aged 18 to 29 with Graves' hyperthyroidism. This chain connects TRBV2 to TRBJ2-7, with a tentative D call TRBD1 (6 bases). The specimen was blood. The CDR3 DNA is TGTGCCAGCAGGGCAGGGGTGGCCTCCTACGAGCAGTACTTC. Protein sequence: CASRAGVASYEQYF.